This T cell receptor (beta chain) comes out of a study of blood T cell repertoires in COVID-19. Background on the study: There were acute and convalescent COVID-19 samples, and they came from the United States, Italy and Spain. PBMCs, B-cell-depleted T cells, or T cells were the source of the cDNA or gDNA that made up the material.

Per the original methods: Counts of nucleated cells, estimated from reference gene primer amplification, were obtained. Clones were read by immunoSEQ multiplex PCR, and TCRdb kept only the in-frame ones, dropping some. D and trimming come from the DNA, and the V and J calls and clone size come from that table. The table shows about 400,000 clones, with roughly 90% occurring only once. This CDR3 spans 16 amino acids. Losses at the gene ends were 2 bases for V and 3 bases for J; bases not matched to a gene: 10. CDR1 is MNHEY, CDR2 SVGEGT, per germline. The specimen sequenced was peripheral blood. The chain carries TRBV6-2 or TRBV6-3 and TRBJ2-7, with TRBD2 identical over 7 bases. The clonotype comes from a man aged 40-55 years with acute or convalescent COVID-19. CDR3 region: CASSYGPGLVIYEQYF. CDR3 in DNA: TGTGCCAGCAGTTACGGGCCAGGACTAGTGATCTACGAGCAGTACTTC.